This TCR beta chain is drawn from a study of shared clonotypes between healthy human individuals. About the study: Plates per donor: three CD4 naive, three CD4 memory, two CD8 naive, one CD8 memory.

The repertoire was sequenced with immunoSEQ multiplex PCR; TCRdb's copy has only in-frame clones and lacks some. The sample has 2 million to 2.5 million clones, approximately 95% seen once. Of note for this clone: What it binds is unknown.

Findings of the study overall: Clonotype sharing among the donors was expected to vary with sequencing depth. The study's rarefaction showed incomplete sorted-subset sequencing despite large depth.

The TCR comes from a man aged 18 to 29 in good health. Specimen: naive CD4+ T cells sorted from blood. Subset meaning: CD45RA+ positively selected.

The CDR3 DNA is TGTGCCTGGAGTGTACCCCAAATCGGGGGGAACACTGAAGCTTTCTTT. This encodes CAWSVPQIGGNTEAFF. The V and J genes are TRBV30 and TRBJ1-1, with D perhaps TRBD1 (5 bases). V was shortened by 0 bases and J by 1 base, with 15 bases between the two germline ends. The CDR3 consists of 16 residues. Germline V gene sequence: CDR1 GTSNPN, CDR2 SVGIG (reference sequence).